The 25 T cell receptor beta chains below were found in one sample sequenced in a study of T cell repertoires in cytomegalovirus infection. What these receptors recognize is not known. TCRdb recomputed calls from the reads with MiXCR, one row per CDR3 protein. The sample has about 130,000 distinct CDR3 sequences; around 30% are singletons. This material consisted of CD8+ T cells from cultured PBMCs, taken from culture after CMV antigen stimulation. These receptor sequences come from a human donor in good health (CMV status not recorded). Some clones in this sample may be carry-over from other donors' samples.

This clonotype came up many times. The rearrangement uses TRBV7-2 and TRBJ2-2, with a tentative D call TRBD2 (6 bases). V lost 3 bases and J lost 6, with 17 bases in between. The CDR3 loop spans 16 amino acids. From germline, CDR1 is SGHTA and CDR2 FQGNSA. In DNA form, the CDR3 reads TGTGCCAGCAGCTTGCTTCAGGCGTGGGAGGCCGGGGAGCTGTTTTTT. Translation gives CASSLLQAWEAGELFF.

This clonotype was observed a handful of times. V and J are TRBV5-1 and TRBJ1-1, with D perhaps matching TRBD1 (6 bases). V was clipped by 3 bases and J by 3 bases, with 21 bases between them. Germline-derived CDR1 and CDR2 are SGHRS and YFSETQ. This CDR3 spans 17 amino acids. Here the CDR3 reads CASSSARGHLRDTEAFF. The CDR3 DNA is TGCGCCAGCAGCTCCGCCCGGGGACACCTTCGGGACACTGAAGCTTTCTTT.

The genes are TRBV20-1 and TRBJ2-7, with TRBD2 matching over 10 bases. CDR3 size: 13 residues. CDR1 DFQATT and CDR2 SNEGSKA come from the germline V gene (reference sequence). J gave up 7 bases and V 6 bases, and 9 bases lay outside the gene matches. Here the CDR3 reads CSAATSGAKEQYF. In DNA form, the CDR3 reads TGCAGTGCAGCTACTAGCGGGGCTAAGGAGCAGTACTTC.

The V call is TRBV12-3 or TRBV12-4, the J call TRBJ1-2, with D perhaps TRBD1 (5 bases). This CDR3 spans 12 amino acids. Trimming left V 6 bases short and J 6 bases short, with 11 bases between. The CDR3 nucleotides read TGTGCCAGCAGCCAGGGAATCGATGGCTACACCTTC. This codes for CASSQGIDGYTF.

This clonotype was counted a few times. The rearrangement joins TRBV4-1 to TRBJ1-5; D ambiguous. Germline assignment: CDR1 MGHRA and CDR2 YSYEKL. Between the trimmed V and J ends, which lost 0 bases and 4 bases, there was a span of 4 bases. The CDR3 loop spans 13 amino acids. CDR3 amino acids: CASSQDQNQPQHF. The CDR3 coding sequence is TGCGCCAGCAGCCAAGATCAGAATCAGCCCCAGCATTTT.

This clonotype appeared a few times. The gene calls are TRBV5-4 and TRBJ1-4; unclear D gene. Germline-derived CDR1 and CDR2 are SGHNT and YYREEE (reference sequence). The germline V and J ends were trimmed by 1 base and 6 bases, with 7 bases remaining between them. There are 13 residues in the CDR3. The CDR3 DNA follows: TGTGCCAGCAGCTTGAGCTTGGATGAAAAACTGTTTTTT. Translated, it gives CASSLSLDEKLFF. The full variable domain, in which reference TRBV5-4 and TRBJ1-4 provide the parts outside the CDR3, is ETGVTQSPTHLIKTRGQQVTLRCSSQSGHNTVSWYQQALGQGPQFIFQYYREEENGRGNFPPRFSGLQFPNYSSELNVNALELDDSALYLCASSLSLDEKLFFGSGTQLSVL.

Regarding this clonotype: The junction and the germline gene differ at one end; a read error may be behind it. The CDR3 protein is CASSQQGAGTKAFF. In DNA, the CDR3 is TGTGCCAGCAGCCAGCAGGGGGCCGGCACTAAAGCTTTCTTT. The rearrangement joins TRBV3-1 to TRBJ1-1; TRBD1 aligns across 8 bases. CDR1 LGHDT and CDR2 YNNKEL come from the germline V gene (reference sequence). CDR3 length: 14 residues.

The J gene is TRBJ1-1, the V gene TRBV7-6; D gene uncertain. The CDR3 consists of 13 residues. Germline assignment: CDR1 SGHVS and CDR2 FNYEAQ. Trimming shortened V by 1 base and J by 6 bases, and 9 bases separated the two germline ends. Here the CDR3 DNA reads TGTGCCAGCAGCTTAGTTTCCGGCGCTGAAGCTTTCTTT. It specifies CASSLVSGAEAFF.

This clonotype was seen repeatedly, ten times or more. The gene calls are TRBV7-6 and TRBJ2-1; D remains ambiguous. This CDR3 region has 14 residues. Trimming pared 5 bases from V and 4 bases from J, leaving 12 bases between. CDR1 SGHVS and CDR2 FNYEAQ come from the germline V gene. As DNA, the CDR3 is TGTGCCAGCAGCCACCGGGCCGAGTACAATGAGCAGTTCTTC. It specifies CASSHRAEYNEQFF.

The CDR3 spells CASRTTQGLNTGELFF. The CDR3 DNA follows: TGTGCCAGCAGAACAACCCAGGGATTGAACACCGGGGAGCTGTTTTTT. The chain joins TRBV7-9 to TRBJ2-2, with D possibly TRBD1 on 5 matching bases. This CDR3 has 16 amino acids. Trimming shortened V by 6 bases and J by 1 base, and 15 bases separated the two germline ends. Germline V gene sequence: CDR1 SEHNR, CDR2 FQNEAQ (reference sequence).

This clonotype was counted once. The rearrangement uses TRBV2 and TRBJ2-3; the match to TRBD2 covers 7 bases. Trimming at V came to 6 bases and at J to 5 bases, leaving 8 bases not matched to a gene. This CDR3 has 14 amino acids. Germline-derived CDR1 and CDR2 are SNHLY and FYNNEI. The CDR3 DNA is TGTGCCAGCAGGGGGAGGGGATCGGGAGATACGCAGTATTTT. Amino acid sequence: CASRGRGSGDTQYF.

As to this clonotype: At one end the junction does not follow the germline gene, possibly because of a read error. The chain employs TRBV5-6 and TRBJ2-1; 8 bases map to TRBD2. Per the germline V gene, CDR1 is SGHDT and CDR2 is YYEEEE. The CDR3 has 15 residues. CDR3 nucleotides: TGTGCCAGCAGCTTGGGGAGCGGGGGCAACAATGAACAGTTCTTC. This codes for CASSLGSGGNNEQFF.

The chain links TRBV27 to TRBJ1-5; weak D call: TRBD1 (5 bases). This CDR3 is 16 amino acids long. Germline V gene sequence: CDR1 MNHEY, CDR2 SMNVEV (reference sequence). The V end lost 2 bases, the J end lost 3 bases, and 14 bases lay between the germline ends. CDR3 residues: CASSLAGRAINQPQHF. CDR3 nucleotide sequence: TGTGCCAGCAGTTTAGCGGGCAGGGCGATCAATCAGCCCCAGCATTTT.

The chain employs TRBV2 and TRBJ2-6; 9 nucleotides match TRBD1. The V gene's germline CDR1 is SNHLY and CDR2 FYNNEI. V shed 6 bases, J shed 0 bases, and the junction held 12 bases outside the gene matches. CDR3 size: 19 residues. CDR3 loop: CASSRPRDRDNSGANVLTF. The CDR3 DNA reads TGTGCCAGCAGCCGGCCCCGGGACAGGGACAACTCTGGGGCCAACGTCCTGACTTTC. Looking up the rest from reference TRBV2 and TRBJ2-6 gives the full variable domain: EPEVTQTPSHQVTQMGQEVILRCVPISNHLYFYWYRQILGQKVEFLVSFYNNEISEKSEIFDDQFSVERPDGSNFTLKIRSTKLEDSAMYFCASSRPRDRDNSGANVLTFGAGSRLTVL.

The chain joins TRBV7-6 to TRBJ1-4; tentative D call: TRBD1 (5 bases). V lost 0 bases and J 3 bases, leaving 11 bases between the germline ends. Germline CDR1 and CDR2: SGHVS and FNYEAQ. The CDR3 totals 16 residues. Here the CDR3 reads CASSLAIGGPNEKLFF. CDR3 coding DNA: TGTGCCAGCAGCTTAGCGATCGGGGGACCTAATGAAAAACTGTTTTTT.

There are a few counts of this clonotype. The genes are TRBV27 and TRBJ2-3, with D tentatively TRBD2 (5 bases). CDR1 is MNHEY and CDR2 is SMNVEV in the germline V gene (reference sequence). V was pared by 5 bases and J by 4 bases, with 16 bases between. The CDR3 is made up of 15 amino acids. In DNA form, the CDR3 reads TGTGCCAGCAGTCCTAGCCTCCTAACGGCAGATACGCAGTATTTT. It encodes CASSPSLLTADTQYF.

This clonotype appeared many times. J is TRBJ2-4 and V is TRBV7-2; tentative D call: TRBD1 (6 bases). Germline CDR1 and CDR2: SGHTA and FQGNSA. V dropped 4 bases and J dropped 0 bases, with 13 bases sitting between them. This CDR3 is 16 amino acids long. The CDR3 reads CASSSRTAEAKNIQYF. CDR3 nucleotides: TGTGCCAGCAGCTCTAGGACAGCCGAAGCCAAAAACATTCAGTACTTC.

The chain is built from TRBV7-9 and TRBJ2-3, with 7 bases lining up with TRBD2. This CDR3 region has 18 residues. J was trimmed by 2 bases and V by 5 bases; bases with no gene match: 16. The germline CDR1 and CDR2 sequences are SEHNR and FQNEAQ (reference sequence). This CDR3 reads CASSQAPGLTLYTDTQYF. CDR3 DNA: TGTGCCAGCAGCCAAGCCCCGGGACTAACCCTCTACACAGATACGCAGTATTTT.

This clonotype was counted a few times. The chain is built from TRBV27 and TRBJ2-7; TRBD2 aligns across 12 bases. V lost 6 bases, J lost 7 bases, and 7 bases stayed unmatched. Germline V gene data show CDR1 as MNHEY and CDR2 as SMNVEV (reference sequence). The CDR3 runs to 14 residues. The DNA of the CDR3 is TGTGCCAGCAGCCCTGGGACTAGCGGGCGGGAGCAGTACTTC. Encoded protein: CASSPGTSGREQYF.

The chain combines TRBV10-3 with TRBJ2-7; 11 bases match TRBD2. CDR1 and CDR2 from the germline V gene are ENHRY and SYGVKD. V shed 10 bases, J shed 6 bases, and the junction held 14 bases outside the gene matches. CDR3 length: 15 residues. Written as DNA, the CDR3 is TGTGCCACCGTATCGGGGACTAGCGGAGCTAGCGAGCAGTACTTC. Translation gives CATVSGTSGASEQYF.

This clonotype has just a few counts. This chain joins TRBV28 and TRBJ2-7; 9 nucleotides line up with TRBD1. The length of the CDR3 is 15 residues. Germline V CDR1 and CDR2: MDHEN, SYDVKM. Trimming at V came to 5 bases and at J to 3 bases, leaving 8 bases not matched to a gene. Here the CDR3 reads CASSTGGVGNYEQYF. For the CDR3, the DNA is TGTGCCAGCAGTACAGGGGGCGTTGGGAACTACGAGCAGTACTTC. Supplemented by reference TRBV28 and TRBJ2-7, the full variable domain reads DVKVTQSSRYLVKRTGEKVFLECVQDMDHENMFWYRQDPGLGLRLIYFSYDVKMKEKGDIPEGYSVSREKKERFSLILESASTNQTSMYLCASSTGGVGNYEQYFGPGTRLTVT.

The chain couples TRBV6-5 to TRBJ1-1; D perhaps matches TRBD1 (5 bases). V shed 5 bases and J shed 7 bases, with 17 bases lying between them. CDR3 length: 14 residues. Looked up from germline, CDR1 is MNHEY and CDR2 is SVGAGI. The CDR3 region is CASSGSPGWIEAFF. The CDR3 DNA reads TGTGCCAGCAGTGGGTCGCCAGGGTGGATTGAAGCTTTCTTT.

V usage is TRBV6-1 and J usage is TRBJ2-1, with 7 bases that match TRBD1. The CDR3 runs 14 residues. Trimming cost V 1 base and J 8 bases; bases outside gene matches: 5. Germline V gene lookup returns CDR1 MNHNS and CDR2 SASEGT. CDR3 loop: CASSEGGQPDEQFF. As DNA, the CDR3 is TGTGCCAGCAGTGAAGGGGGACAGCCGGATGAGCAGTTCTTC.

The CDR3 DNA sequence: TGTGCCAGCAGCTTGGATGGGGGCACTGAAGCTTTCTTT. Its translation: CASSLDGGTEAFF. The rearrangement joins TRBV5-6 to TRBJ1-1, with a weak D call TRBD1 (5 bases). The V end was cut by 0 bases, the J end by 4 bases, with 7 bases between. Looked up from germline, CDR1 is SGHDT and CDR2 is YYEEEE. CDR3 length equals 13 residues.

A word on this clonotype: A junction end diverges from the germline sequence, so it may reflect a read error. DNA of the CDR3: TGTGCCAGCATCCACTCGGCACTAGCGGGCGAGAACACCGGGGAGCTGATTTTT. Translated, it gives CASIHSALAGENTGELIF. The J gene is TRBJ2-2, the V gene TRBV6-6; 9 nucleotides align to TRBD2. The CDR3 consists of 18 residues. The V gene's germline CDR1 is MNHNY and CDR2 SVGAGI (reference sequence).